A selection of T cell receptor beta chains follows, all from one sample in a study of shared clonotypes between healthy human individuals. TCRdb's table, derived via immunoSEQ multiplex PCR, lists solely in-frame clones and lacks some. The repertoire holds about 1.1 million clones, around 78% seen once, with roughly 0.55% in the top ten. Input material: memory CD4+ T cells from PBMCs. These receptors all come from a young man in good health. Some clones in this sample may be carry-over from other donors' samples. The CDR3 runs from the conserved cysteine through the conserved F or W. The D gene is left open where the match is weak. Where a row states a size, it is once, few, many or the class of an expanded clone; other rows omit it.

CSVGTGTNSPLHF	TGCAGCGTTGGAACGGGGACGAATTCACCCCTCCACTTT	TRBJ1-6	TRBV29-1	.	.
CARARFGQPQHF	TGTGCCAGAGCACGGTTTGGTCAGCCCCAGCATTTT	TRBJ1-5	TRBV5-3	.	.
CAISEPKGARLAAPEQFF	TGTGCCATCAGTGAGCCCAAGGGGGCCAGACTAGCAGCCCCGGAGCAGTTCTTC	TRBJ2-1	TRBV10-3	.	.
CASRNTWGYDEKLFF	TGTGCCAGCAGGAACACGTGGGGGTACGATGAAAAACTGTTTTTT	TRBJ1-4	TRBV6-5	.	.
CAWSVSGSLQYF	TGTGCCTGGAGTGTTTCCGGGAGTTTGCAGTACTTC	TRBJ2-7	TRBV30	.	.
CASSISGKETQYF	TGTGCCAGTAGTATTAGCGGGAAAGAGACCCAGTACTTC	TRBJ2-5	TRBV19	.	TRBD2
CASSWRESTDTQYF	TGTGCCAGCAGCTGGAGGGAGTCCACAGATACGCAGTATTTT	TRBJ2-3	TRBV5-4	once	.
CATSPPGAGDTQYF	TGTGCCACCAGCCCCCCAGGGGCGGGAGATACGCAGTATTTT	TRBJ2-3	TRBV15	once	.
CASSSLRGINEKLFF	TGTGCCAGCAGCTCCCTCAGGGGAATTAATGAAAAACTGTTTTTT	TRBJ1-4	TRBV7-9	.	.
CATRPPTGLRTNEKLFF	TGTGCCACGCGCCCCCCGACAGGCCTCAGGACTAATGAAAAACTGTTTTTT	TRBJ1-4	TRBV11-1	.	.
CASIQPGGANYGYTF	TGTGCCAGCATTCAACCCGGGGGAGCTAACTATGGCTACACCTTC	TRBJ1-2	TRBV6-1	.	.
CASTSKGVSNQPQHF	TGTGCCAGCACTTCAAAGGGGGTTAGCAATCAGCCCCAGCATTTT	TRBJ1-5	TRBV2	once	.
CASSQDPPSGRGETQYF	TGTGCCAGCAGCCAAGATCCACCCAGCGGGAGGGGGGAGACCCAGTACTTC	TRBJ2-5	TRBV4-2	many	TRBD2
CASSPDSTDIQYF	TGTGCCAGCAGCCCCGATTCGACAGACATTCAGTACTTC	TRBJ2-4	TRBV5-4	.	.
CASSMERIQYF	TGTGCCAGCAGTATGGAGCGAATTCAGTACTTC	TRBJ2-4	TRBV2	few	.
CASSLGSTSREQYF	TGTGCCAGCAGTTTAGGATCGACTAGCCGCGAGCAGTACTTC	TRBJ2-7	TRBV28	.	TRBD2
CASSPGRVNNEQFF	TGTGCCAGCAGCCCTGGACGGGTAAACAATGAGCAGTTCTTC	TRBJ2-1	TRBV7-3	.	.
CASSAAPGVSYGYTF	TGTGCCAGCAGCGCAGCACCAGGGGTGAGCTATGGCTACACCTTC	TRBJ1-2	TRBV9	few	.
CASIRRDVNTEAFF	TGTGCCAGCATTCGCCGGGACGTGAACACTGAAGCTTTCTTT	TRBJ1-1	TRBV2	once	.
CASSLVSRPYEQYF	TGTGCCAGCAGTCTTGTCTCTAGACCCTACGAGCAGTACTTC	TRBJ2-7	TRBV11-2	.	.
CASRPPTGGLEKLFF	TGTGCCAGTAGACCCCCCACAGGGGGTTTGGAAAAACTGTTTTTT	TRBJ1-4	TRBV19	.	TRBD1
CAWSVHSSYEQYF	TGTGCCTGGAGTGTACACAGTTCCTACGAGCAGTACTTC	TRBJ2-7	TRBV30	.	.
CSATDSYGYTF	TGCAGTGCTACGGACAGCTATGGCTACACCTTC	TRBJ1-2	TRBV20-1	.	.